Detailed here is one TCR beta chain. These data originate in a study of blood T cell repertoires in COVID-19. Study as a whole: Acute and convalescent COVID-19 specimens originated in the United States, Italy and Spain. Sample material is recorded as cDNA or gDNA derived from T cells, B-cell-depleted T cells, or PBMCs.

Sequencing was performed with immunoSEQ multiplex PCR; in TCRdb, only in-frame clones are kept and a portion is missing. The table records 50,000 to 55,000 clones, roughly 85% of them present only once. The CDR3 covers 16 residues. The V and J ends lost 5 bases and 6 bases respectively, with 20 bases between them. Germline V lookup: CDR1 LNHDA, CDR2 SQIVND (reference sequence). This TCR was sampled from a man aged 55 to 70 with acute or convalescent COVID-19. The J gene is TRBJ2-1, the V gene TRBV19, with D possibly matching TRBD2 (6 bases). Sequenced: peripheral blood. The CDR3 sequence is CASSPPTSSLPNEQFF. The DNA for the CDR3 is TGTGCCAGTAGTCCCCCCACTAGCTCCCTCCCCAATGAGCAGTTCTTC.